These T cell receptor beta chains were read from a single sample in a study of CD8+CD57+ T cells in acquired aplastic anemia. TCRdb used MiXCR to reprocess the reads, holding one entry per CDR3 protein. The profile shows around 200,000 distinct CDR3 sequences, less than 70% of them singletons. Sequencing used sorted CD4+, CD8+, or CD8+CD57+ T cells (not recorded which) from PBMCs. These receptors were taken from a human donor in good health, serving as a control. CDR3s leave out the opening cysteine and the closing phenylalanine or tryptophan. Fields, in order: D gene, V gene, J gene, CDR3 protein. D genes are given only for firm matches.

TRBD1	TRBV7-2	TRBJ2-1	ASSVDGTGGRF
.	TRBV5-1	TRBJ2-3	ASTPTGSNTDTQY
.	TRBV12-3/TRBV12-4	TRBJ1-4	ASTDSGAGEKLF
TRBD1	TRBV7-9	TRBJ1-6	ASSLGDSTGSPLH
.	TRBV2	TRBJ1-4	ASTSRGGDEKLF
.	TRBV28	TRBJ1-6	ASSEANSPLH
TRBD1	TRBV6-6	TRBJ2-2	ASSRYSPGQGATGELF
TRBD1	TRBV29-1	TRBJ2-7	SVDLGTGTYEQY
TRBD2	TRBV20-1	TRBJ2-7	SASAPTSDHYEQY
.	TRBV20-1	TRBJ2-2	SALPLVNTGELF
.	TRBV24-1	TRBJ1-2	ATSDSYGYT
.	TRBV7-2	TRBJ2-7	ASSLAGSSSYEQY
.	TRBV11-1	TRBJ1-2	ASSFSQGYGYT
TRBD1	TRBV10-3	TRBJ2-7	AISHGTEDSIRSYEQY
TRBD2	TRBV9	TRBJ2-1	ASSAGTSGFSYNEQF
.	TRBV5-1	TRBJ1-2	ASTRSDLRLGYT
TRBD1	TRBV25-1	TRBJ1-4	ASSAIRQGDNEKLF
.	TRBV5-1	TRBJ1-2	ASSQGTSNYGYT
TRBD1	TRBV19	TRBJ2-7	ASSSPRDSTYEQY
.	TRBV29-1	TRBJ1-1	SALALGRRTF
.	TRBV7-9	TRBJ1-5	ASSRNSNQPQH
TRBD2	TRBV10-1	TRBJ2-7	ASSGVNLAGDHYEQY
TRBD2	TRBV25-1	TRBJ2-1	ASSRTSGGADEQF
.	TRBV9	TRBJ2-3	ASSAQMTYTDTQY
.	TRBV15	TRBJ2-3	ATSSGDWGHRGADTQY
.	TRBV19	TRBJ1-3	AAEGGGPGNTIY
TRBD2	TRBV19	TRBJ2-1	ASSMGGETYNEQF
TRBD1	TRBV29-1	TRBJ2-7	SVGGTGGLGRYEQY
TRBD1	TRBV20-1	TRBJ2-5	SAMTGVTQY
TRBD1	TRBV28	TRBJ1-4	ASSPGTGYEKLF
TRBD2	TRBV12-5	TRBJ2-3	ASGLGLAGGTDTQY
.	TRBV19	TRBJ1-3	ASSQSGGNTIY
.	TRBV27	TRBJ1-2	ASSLGHPGYGYT
TRBD1	TRBV20-1	TRBJ1-6	SAIAGTGVSPLH
TRBD1	TRBV9	TRBJ1-6	ASSIRDSPNSPLH
.	TRBV18	TRBJ1-1	ASSSGERTEAF
.	TRBV2	TRBJ1-2	ASSGQSLYGYT
.	TRBV7-3	TRBJ2-5	ASSLGLGETQY